One TCR beta chain is described in this entry. It lacks a known antigen. Base quality data are lacking; no much larger clone is found one base away. Peripheral blood CD8+ and CD4+ T cells from healthy donors, Susac syndrome patients and multiple sclerosis patients were profiled using high-throughput TCR beta sequencing. The multiple sclerosis controls were treatment-naive patients who had stable or active relapsing-remitting disease and met the revised McDonald criteria. CD8+ TEMRA cells were enriched by FACS, while bulk CD8+ and CD4+ T cells were purified by magnetic negative isolation. Blood was drawn into EDTA tubes, processed within 24 hours, and PBMCs were isolated by density gradient centrifugation. PBMCs intended for TCR sequencing were cryopreserved in liquid nitrogen and thawed later in a water bath at 37 degrees C. Purity of sorted or isolated CD4+, CD8+ and CD8+ TEMRA cells was at least 90%.

In the germline V gene, CDR1 corresponds to SNHLY and CDR2 to FYNNEI. Trimming takes 6 bases from V and 1 base from J, and the germline ends sit 7 bases apart. Measured from the cysteine to the phenylalanine, the CDR3 is 13 residues long. CDR3 DNA only is kept here, 39 bases in frame from base 1. RNA was extracted using the RNeasy kit, and about 0.5 to 1 microgram was reverse transcribed with random hexamers. The immunoSEQ multiplex PCR assay, covering 54 Vbeta and 13 Jbeta segments, was used to amplify TCR beta CDR3 regions. Bias from PCR amplification was corrected by using a synthetic template baseline for primer optimization and for computational correction. Turning to the authors' computational methods: Only productive sequences were kept, with reads annotated to V, D and J genes according to IMGT and analyzed in immunoSEQ Analyzer. To calculate clonality, Shannon entropy was normalized by log2 of the number of productive unique sequences and then subtracted from one. For each patient and control, public and private clones were evaluated among the 100 most prevalent clones. Clones were defined as Susac-specific if absent from the healthy and MS cohorts, from around 1,000 published viral clones and from other ImmuneACCESS disease sequences. The public reads were reanalyzed by TCRdb: fastp trimming at Q25, MiXCR alignment, in-frame beta chains only. Every CDR3 protein is listed once, alongside the most common genes and DNA of its rows. The V and J calls were determined by TCRdb, not by the authors. This sample lists hundreds of thousands of distinct CDR3 sequences; approximately 89% were detected once. Of the sample, more than 0.09% falls within the top ten clones.

The data belong to a study of CD8 T cells in Susac syndrome (dated by TCRdb to between 2018 and 2020). Regarding the complete study: The study used repertoire sequencing to test whether antigen drove CD8+ T cell activation and differentiation in Susac syndrome. The study compared CD8+ T cell repertoire clonality among about a dozen healthy donors, roughly 14 Susac syndrome patients and approximately 16 multiple sclerosis patients.

Broad study findings and their caveats: The study acknowledged that relatively few individuals were included in the TCR sequencing and HLA analysis.

The sample was CD8+ T cells from PBMCs. The receptor was isolated from a human donor with multiple sclerosis. The chain is made from TRBV2 and TRBJ2-1, with the identity of the D gene unclear. CDR3 reads: CASRSESYNEQFF. The nucleotide sequence is TGTGCCAGCAGGTCGGAGTCCTACAATGAGCAGTTCTTC.